This T cell receptor (beta chain) appears in the sequencing data of a study of vaccination and CD4 T cells after COVID-19. Study details: Stimuli were overlapping spike peptide pools of SARS-CoV-2 and three common cold coronaviruses (HCoV-NL63, HCoV-OC43, HCoV-229E).

Time point described: late sampling 161 to 241 days after vaccination in a few convalescent patients. As for treatment: 10-day PBMC culture with coronavirus spike peptide pools or control peptides (ViraFEST assay). To note about this clonotype: Its antigen is not identified.

Sequencing of the DNA from cultured CD4+ T cells was carried out with the Oncomine TCR Beta short-read assay. TCRdb reanalysed the PCR reads using MiXCR and keeps one entry per CDR3 protein. The repertoire holds around 15,000 distinct CDR3 sequences, with about 45% as singletons. Study findings and constraints: A median roughly 86% of convalescent patients' SARS-CoV-2-reactive clones emerged only after vaccination.

The sample here was CD4+ T cells from blood, cultured in vitro, taken about 7 months after SARS-CoV-2 vaccination. This receptor was taken from a human donor who had recovered from COVID-19.

CDR3 sequence reads: CASSIHGGAGSTYNEQFF. The CDR3 DNA follows: TGTGCCAGCAGTATACACGGTGGCGCCGGGTCAACCTACAATGAGCAGTTCTTC. This sequence joins TRBV6-1 and TRBJ2-1; no definite D call. The CDR3 totals 18 residues. V was cut by 5 bases and J by 2 bases, with 22 bases left in between. CDR1 is MNHNS, CDR2 SASEGT, per germline.